This T cell receptor beta chain was observed in a study of blood T cell repertoires in COVID-19. Study as a whole: Acute and convalescent COVID-19 specimens originated in the United States, Italy and Spain.

Repertoires were generated with immunoSEQ multiplex PCR, while TCRdb's copy carries only in-frame clones and drops some. The repertoire has some 220,000 clones, 70% to 90% of them found once; the top ten carry more than 10%. The CDR3 spans 13 residues. The trim removed 2 bases at V and 10 bases at J, leaving 4 bases unmatched. CDR1 KGHDR and CDR2 SFDVKD come from the germline V gene. The chain combines TRBV24-1 with TRBJ2-1, with 7 bases matching TRBD1. Sequencing input: peripheral blood. The TCR comes from a woman under 30 who had recovered from COVID-19. The CDR3 spells CATSDSQGPEQFF. The CDR3 region has the DNA TGTGCCACCAGTGATTCACAGGGGCCGGAGCAGTTCTTC.